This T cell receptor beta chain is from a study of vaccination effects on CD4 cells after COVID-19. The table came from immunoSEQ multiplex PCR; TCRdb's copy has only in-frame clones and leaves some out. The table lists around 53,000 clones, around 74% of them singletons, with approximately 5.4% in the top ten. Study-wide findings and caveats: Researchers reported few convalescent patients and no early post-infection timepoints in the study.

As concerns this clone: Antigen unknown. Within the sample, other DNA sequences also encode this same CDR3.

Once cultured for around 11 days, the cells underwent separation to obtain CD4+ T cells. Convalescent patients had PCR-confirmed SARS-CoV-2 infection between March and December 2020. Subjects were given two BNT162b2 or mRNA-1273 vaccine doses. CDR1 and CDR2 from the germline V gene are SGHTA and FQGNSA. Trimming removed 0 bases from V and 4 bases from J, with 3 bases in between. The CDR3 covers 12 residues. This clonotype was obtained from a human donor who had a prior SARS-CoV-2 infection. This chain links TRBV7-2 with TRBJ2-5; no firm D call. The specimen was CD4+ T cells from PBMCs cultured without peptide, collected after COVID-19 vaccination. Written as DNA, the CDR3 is TGTGCCAGCAGCTTAGCCAGAGAGACCCAGTACTTC. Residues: CASSLARETQYF. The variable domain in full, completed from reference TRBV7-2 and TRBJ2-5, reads GAGVSQSPSNKVTEKGKDVELRCDPISGHTALYWYRQSLGQGLEFLIYFQGNSAPDKSGLPSDRFSAERTGGSVSTLTIQRTQQEDSAVYLCASSLARETQYFGPGTRLLVL.